The T cell receptor (beta chain) under discussion was sequenced for a study of CD8 T cells in ankylosing spondylitis. Overall study findings and caveats: Seemingly characteristic of ankylosing spondylitis blood was a TCR beta motif consisting of roughly 8 highly homologous variants. Disease-associated clones were reportedly significantly overrepresented in matched ankylosing spondylitis synovial fluid. Past research had described some motif variants in reactive arthritis synovial fluid and blood.

After removal of 8 bases from V and 2 bases from J, the junction contained 6 bases not matched to a gene. The CDR3 has 13 amino acids. CDR1 is MDHEN, CDR2 SYDVKM, per germline. Regarding this clonotype: Antigen: not known.

Preparation of TCR beta libraries was done by quantitative 5'-RACE with molecular barcodes. TCRdb re-derived calls from the 5' RACE reads in MiXCR, one entry per CDR3 protein. Seen here are a few hundred thousand distinct CDR3 sequences, about 10% observed once, and the top ten hold around a fifth. The J gene is TRBJ2-7, the V gene TRBV28; TRBD1 matches 7 bases. This clonotype was sampled from a male donor with ankylosing spondylitis or in good health (not recorded which). Sequenced input: blood, either unsorted or a sorted T cell fraction (not recorded which). Here the CDR3 DNA reads TGTGCCAGCGGGAGACAGGGAACCTACGAGCAGTACTTC. Its translation: CASGRQGTYEQYF.